Sequencing of this T cell receptor (beta chain) was carried out in a study of blood T cell repertoires in COVID-19. Study-level background: Researchers got acute and convalescent COVID-19 samples from the United States, Italy and Spain. T cells, B-cell-depleted T cells, or PBMCs supplied cDNA or gDNA.

Trimming removed 0 bases from V and 2 bases from J; junction bases left unmatched: 8. The CDR3 extends over 17 amino acids. From germline, CDR1 is SGDLS and CDR2 YYNGEE. Authors' methods: Using reference gene primer amplification, nucleated cell counts were estimated. Only in-frame clones appear in the TCRdb table, and some are missing; sequencing was by immunoSEQ multiplex PCR. Clone size and V and J calls were adopted from that table, with D and trimming inferred from the DNA. The sample has under 150,000 clones, around 87% seen once. The chain joins TRBV9 to TRBJ2-3; 8 bases align to TRBD2. This clonotype was sampled from a man aged 50 to 59 with active COVID-19. Sequencing used peripheral blood. The CDR3 DNA reads TGTGCCAGCAGCGTAGTGGCTAGCGGGTCTTTCACAGATACGCAGTATTTT. This sequence encodes CASSVVASGSFTDTQYF.